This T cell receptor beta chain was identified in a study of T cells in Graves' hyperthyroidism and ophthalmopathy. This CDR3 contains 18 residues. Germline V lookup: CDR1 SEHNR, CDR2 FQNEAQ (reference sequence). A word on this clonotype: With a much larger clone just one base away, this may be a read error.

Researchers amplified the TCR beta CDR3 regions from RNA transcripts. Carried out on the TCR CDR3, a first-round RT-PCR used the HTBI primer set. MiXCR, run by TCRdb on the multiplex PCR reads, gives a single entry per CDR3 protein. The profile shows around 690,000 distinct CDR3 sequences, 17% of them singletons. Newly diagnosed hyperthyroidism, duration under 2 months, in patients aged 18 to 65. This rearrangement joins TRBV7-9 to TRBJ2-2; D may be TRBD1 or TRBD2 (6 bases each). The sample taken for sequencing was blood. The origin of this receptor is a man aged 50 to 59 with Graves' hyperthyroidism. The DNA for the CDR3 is TGTGCCAGCAGGCCGGGGGCCTCCAGGATCGTCGTCACCGGGCAGCTGTTTTTT. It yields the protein CASRPGASRIVVTGQLFF.